The source of this T cell receptor (beta chain) is a study of cytomegalovirus exposure and HLA in healthy donors. Study-level points and caveats: Previously analyzed data showed that most TCR beta V segments were productive at a frequency of about 90% or about 30%.

PCR used 60 Vbeta primers and 13 Jbeta primers. Only in-frame clones appear in the TCRdb table, and some are missing; sequencing was by immunoSEQ multiplex PCR. The sample records around 130,000 clones, about 79% being singletons. The germline CDR1 and CDR2 sequences are LNHNV and YYDKDF (reference sequence). CDR3 length: 13 residues. Trimming cost V 0 bases and J 8 bases, with 7 bases left between them. Only a few counts were recorded for this clone. Antigen specificity is unknown. Sequences were obtained from PBMCs. The sequence was obtained from a man aged 50-60 years in good health and CMV-seronegative. The V call is TRBV15, the J call TRBJ1-4, with D hard to call. The CDR3 region has the DNA TGTGCCACCAGCAGAGATCGCAGGGAAAAACTGTTTTTT. Translated: CATSRDRREKLFF.